Listed below are T cell receptor beta chains from one sample, sequenced in a study of blood T cell repertoires in COVID-19. TCRdb keeps only in-frame clones here, not all; method: immunoSEQ multiplex PCR. The sample consists of about 280,000 clones, 70% to 90% of them appearing once. The specimen was peripheral blood. Receptors originate from a woman in her 30s with active or convalescent COVID-19. Both conserved end residues are part of each CDR3. The D gene is left open where the match is weak. The size field is filled for only some rows; it gives once, few, many or a size class.

v_call	j_call	clone_size	d_call	cdr3_aa	cdr3_nt
TRBV7-9	TRBJ2-6	-	TRBD2	CASSPVGGGRPGANVLTF	TGTGCCAGCAGCCCAGTGGGGGGAGGGCGGCCTGGGGCCAACGTCCTGACTTTC
TRBV5-6	TRBJ2-1	-	TRBD2	CASSLPGTSDEQFF	TGTGCCAGCAGCTTGCCCGGGACTAGCGATGAGCAGTTCTTC
TRBV5-4	TRBJ2-3	once	-	CASSYFPGGTPRTDTQYF	TGTGCCAGCAGCTACTTCCCCGGAGGGACTCCCCGCACAGATACGCAGTATTTT
TRBV11-3	TRBJ2-7	-	-	CASSLTPDTSYEQYF	TGTGCCAGCAGCTTAACCCCGGACACCTCCTACGAGCAGTACTTC
TRBV11-3	TRBJ2-1	-	-	CASSLEVGQGDEQFF	TGTGCCAGCAGCTTAGAGGTAGGCCAAGGGGATGAGCAGTTCTTC
TRBV6-6	TRBJ2-1	-	TRBD2	CASRGTSAYNEQFF	TGTGCCAGCAGAGGGACTAGCGCGTACAATGAGCAGTTCTTC
TRBV1	TRBJ1-3	-	-	CTSSQDRGKSGNTIYF	TGCACCAGCAGCCAAGACAGGGGAAAATCTGGAAACACCATATATTTT
TRBV28	TRBJ1-2	-	-	CASVARPRFYGYTF	TGTGCCAGCGTTGCCCGCCCCAGATTCTATGGCTACACCTTC
TRBV19	TRBJ1-2	-	-	CASRIRGDYGYTF	TGTGCCAGTAGGATTCGGGGTGACTATGGCTACACCTTC
TRBV4-1	TRBJ1-6	-	-	CASSHANGVSGGSPLHF	TGCGCCAGCAGCCACGCAAACGGGGTTTCGGGAGGTTCACCCCTCCACTTT
TRBV30	TRBJ2-2	-	TRBD1	CAWTEDRGVWNTGELFF	TGTGCCTGGACCGAGGACAGGGGGGTTTGGAACACCGGGGAGCTGTTTTTT
TRBV10-2	TRBJ1-1	few	-	CASSEWEGAFF	TGCGCCAGCAGTGAATGGGAGGGAGCTTTCTTT
TRBV6-1	TRBJ2-1	-	-	CASSEGPFSNEQFF	TGTGCCAGCAGTGAAGGGCCTTTCTCCAATGAGCAGTTCTTC
TRBV6-5	TRBJ2-7	-	-	CASSLKGAYEQYF	TGTGCCAGCAGTTTGAAGGGAGCCTACGAGCAGTACTTC
TRBV7-2	TRBJ1-2	once	-	CASSHGGPGDNYGYTF	TGTGCCAGCAGCCACGGCGGGCCAGGAGATAACTATGGCTACACCTTC
TRBV5-1	TRBJ1-1	-	-	CASSSPGPGEAFF	TGCGCCAGCAGCTCCCCCGGCCCAGGGGAAGCTTTCTTT
TRBV29-1	TRBJ2-5	-	-	CSVASRQETQYF	TGCAGCGTTGCCTCGCGACAAGAGACCCAGTACTTC
TRBV2	TRBJ1-4	-	TRBD1	CASSRRGENEKLFF	TGTGCCAGCAGTCGCAGGGGGGAGAATGAAAAACTGTTTTTT
TRBV4-3	TRBJ1-2	-	-	CASSRTTQGTNGYTF	TGCGCCAGCAGCCGAACGACGCAGGGAACCAATGGCTACACCTTC
TRBV7-7	TRBJ2-4	-	TRBD2	CASSLSGTSGGGDIQYF	TGTGCTAGCAGCTTAAGCGGGACTAGCGGGGGAGGGGACATTCAGTACTTC
TRBV6-2/TRBV6-3	TRBJ1-2	-	-	CASSLLRAHGYTF	TGTGCCAGCAGTTTACTCAGGGCCCATGGCTACACCTTC
TRBV24-1	TRBJ2-1	-	TRBD2	CATSDWVGGGSSYNEQFF	TGTGCCACCAGTGATTGGGTCGGGGGGGGCAGCTCCTACAATGAGCAGTTCTTC
TRBV7-9	TRBJ2-7	-	TRBD1	CASSLALGQGAYEQYF	TGTGCCAGCAGCTTAGCTCTGGGACAGGGGGCCTACGAGCAGTACTTC
TRBV18	TRBJ1-3	-	-	CASSPPIGAGNTIYF	TGTGCCAGCTCACCACCGATAGGGGCTGGAAACACCATATATTTT
TRBV9	TRBJ2-1	once	-	CASSPRSRVDEQFF	TGTGCCAGCAGCCCGAGGTCGAGAGTCGATGAGCAGTTCTTC
TRBV11-2	TRBJ2-3	-	-	CASSLGRVGTDTQYF	TGTGCCAGCAGCTTAGGGAGGGTGGGCACAGATACGCAGTATTTT
TRBV5-1	TRBJ2-3	-	-	CASSLVIATDTQYF	TGCGCCAGCAGCTTGGTAATAGCAACAGATACGCAGTATTTT
TRBV13	TRBJ2-7	-	-	CASSLWGPGEQYF	TGTGCCAGCAGCTTATGGGGCCCCGGCGAGCAGTACTTC
TRBV7-8	TRBJ1-6	-	-	CASSLAPLNSPLHF	TGTGCCAGCAGCTTAGCCCCCCTCAATTCACCCCTCCACTTT
TRBV9	TRBJ2-5	-	TRBD2	CASSVLPSGGAGETQYF	TGTGCCAGCAGCGTCCTTCCTAGCGGGGGGGCTGGTGAGACCCAGTACTTC
TRBV5-8	TRBJ1-2	-	-	CASSLREGPEFFYGYTF	TGTGCCAGCAGCTTGCGGGAGGGCCCCGAATTTTTCTATGGCTACACCTTC
TRBV11-3	TRBJ2-1	-	TRBD2	CASSTGTSGGAYNEQFF	TGTGCCAGCAGCACCGGGACTAGCGGGGGGGCCTACAATGAGCAGTTCTTC
TRBV20-1	TRBJ2-3	-	-	CSASILVSDTQYF	TGCAGTGCTAGTATTCTAGTTTCGGATACGCAGTATTTT
TRBV18	TRBJ1-4	few	TRBD1	CASSPGQGNEKLFF	TGTGCCAGCTCACCTGGACAGGGGAATGAAAAACTGTTTTTT
TRBV6-1	TRBJ1-2	once	-	CASSEGDTLYGYTF	TGTGCCAGCAGTGAAGGGGACACATTGTATGGCTACACCTTC
TRBV6-5	TRBJ2-7	-	-	CASCRGRLSYEQYF	TGTGCCAGCTGCAGGGGTCGACTCTCCTACGAGCAGTACTTC
TRBV9	TRBJ2-1	-	TRBD2	CASSPSGGHYNEQFF	TGTGCCAGCAGCCCTAGCGGGGGCCATTACAATGAGCAGTTCTTC
TRBV18	TRBJ2-3	-	-	CASSPPGSGSTDTQYF	TGTGCCAGCTCACCACCGGGTTCAGGCAGCACAGATACGCAGTATTTT
TRBV9	TRBJ2-5	once	-	CASSVDSGRGETQYF	TGTGCCAGCAGCGTAGACAGCGGACGAGGGGAGACCCAGTACTTC
TRBV15	TRBJ2-3	-	-	CATSREASAQYF	TGTGCCACCAGCAGAGAAGCCTCTGCGCAGTATTTT
TRBV24-1	TRBJ2-5	-	TRBD1	CATKGTGGSETQYF	TGTGCCACCAAGGGGACAGGGGGCTCAGAGACCCAGTACTTC
TRBV19	TRBJ2-7	-	TRBD1	CASSTPTGTYEQYF	TGTGCCAGTAGTACACCGACAGGGACCTACGAGCAGTACTTC